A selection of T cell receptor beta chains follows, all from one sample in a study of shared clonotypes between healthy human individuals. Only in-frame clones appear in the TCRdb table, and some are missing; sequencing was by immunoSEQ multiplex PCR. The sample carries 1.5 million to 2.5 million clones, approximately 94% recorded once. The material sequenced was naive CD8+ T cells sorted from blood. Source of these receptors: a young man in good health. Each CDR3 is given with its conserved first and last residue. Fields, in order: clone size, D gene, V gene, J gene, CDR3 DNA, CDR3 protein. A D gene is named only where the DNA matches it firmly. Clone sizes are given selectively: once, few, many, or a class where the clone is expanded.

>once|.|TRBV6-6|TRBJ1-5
TGTGCCAGCACTGAAAAGGGGATCGGTCAGCCCCAGCATTTT
CASTEKGIGQPQHF
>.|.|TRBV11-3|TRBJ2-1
TGTGCCAGCAGCTTAGGAGTGGGGCCTTACAATGAGCAGTTCTTC
CASSLGVGPYNEQFF
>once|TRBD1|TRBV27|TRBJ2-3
TGTGCCAGCAAGACGGGGACAGGTTGGACAGATACGCAGTATTTT
CASKTGTGWTDTQYF
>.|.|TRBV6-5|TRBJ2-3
TGTGCCAGCAGTTTCCGGACGGCTACTAGCACAGATACGCAGTATTTT
CASSFRTATSTDTQYF
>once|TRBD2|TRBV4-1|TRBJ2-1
TGCGCCAGCAGCCAAGACCCAGCGGGGGGTTACAATGAGCAGTTCTTC
CASSQDPAGGYNEQFF
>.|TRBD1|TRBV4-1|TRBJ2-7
TGCGCCAGCAGTTCTACACAGGGGGCTGACGAGCAGTACTTC
CASSSTQGADEQYF
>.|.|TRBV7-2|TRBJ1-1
TGTGCCAGCAGCTTAGTGTGGGGGGAGGTGAACACTGAAGCTTTCTTT
CASSLVWGEVNTEAFF
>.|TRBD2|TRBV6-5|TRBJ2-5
TGTGCCAGCAGTTACTCGACTAGCGGGAGTTTAGAGACCCAGTACTTC
CASSYSTSGSLETQYF
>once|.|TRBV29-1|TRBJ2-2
TGCAGCGTTCGGGCAGGGCTCTCCGGGGAGCTGTTTTTT
CSVRAGLSGELFF
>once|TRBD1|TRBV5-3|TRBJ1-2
TGTGCCAGAAGCTGGGACAGCCACTTATCCCCCTATGGCTACACCTTC
CARSWDSHLSPYGYTF
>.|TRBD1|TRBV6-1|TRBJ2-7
TGTGCCAGCAGTGAGTGGGACAGGGGGCCCTACGAGCAGTACTTC
CASSEWDRGPYEQYF
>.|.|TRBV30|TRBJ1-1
TGTGCCTGGAGCGGGCAGGAAGCTTTCTTT
CAWSGQEAFF